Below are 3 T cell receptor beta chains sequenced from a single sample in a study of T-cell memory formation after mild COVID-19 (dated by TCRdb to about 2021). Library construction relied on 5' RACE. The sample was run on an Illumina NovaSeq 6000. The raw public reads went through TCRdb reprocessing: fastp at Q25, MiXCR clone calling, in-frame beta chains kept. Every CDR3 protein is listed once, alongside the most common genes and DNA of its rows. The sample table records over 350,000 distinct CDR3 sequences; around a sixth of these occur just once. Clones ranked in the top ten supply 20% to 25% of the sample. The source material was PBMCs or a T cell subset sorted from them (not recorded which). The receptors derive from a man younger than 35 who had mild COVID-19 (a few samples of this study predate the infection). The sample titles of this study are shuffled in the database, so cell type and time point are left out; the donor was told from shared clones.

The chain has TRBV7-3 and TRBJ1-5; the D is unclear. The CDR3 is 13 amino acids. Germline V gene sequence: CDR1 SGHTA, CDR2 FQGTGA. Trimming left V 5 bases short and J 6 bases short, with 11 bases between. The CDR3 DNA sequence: TGTGCCAGCAGCCCGTTTCGGGGTCAGCCCCAGCATTTT. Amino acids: CASSPFRGQPQHF.

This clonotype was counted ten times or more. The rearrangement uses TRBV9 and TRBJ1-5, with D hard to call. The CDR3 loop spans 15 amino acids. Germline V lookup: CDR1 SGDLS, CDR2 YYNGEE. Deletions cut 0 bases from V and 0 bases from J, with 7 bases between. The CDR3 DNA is TGTGCCAGCAGCGTAGACGGCTATAGCAATCAGCCCCAGCATTTT. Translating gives CASSVDGYSNQPQHF.

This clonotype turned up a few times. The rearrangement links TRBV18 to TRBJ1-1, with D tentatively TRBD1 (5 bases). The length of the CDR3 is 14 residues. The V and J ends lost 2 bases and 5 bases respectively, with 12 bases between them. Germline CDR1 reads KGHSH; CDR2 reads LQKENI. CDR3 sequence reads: CASSPIRGGTEAFF. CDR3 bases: TGTGCCAGCTCACCAATACGGGGGGGTACTGAAGCTTTCTTT.